The present TCR beta chain was sequenced within a study of shared clonotypes between healthy human individuals. General study results and limits: In this cohort, only blood was sampled, and tissue repertoires likely differ. Researchers found naive subsets generally carried larger estimated richness than memory subsets.

Trimming took off 1 base at V and 6 bases at J, with 13 bases between the two ends. The V gene's germline CDR1 is MGHRA and CDR2 YSYEKL. CDR3 length: 15 residues. Profiled with immunoSEQ multiplex PCR; TCRdb holds only in-frame clones, not every one. The sample includes approximately 980,000 clones, less than 85% of them seen just once. CD45RA+ naive and CD45RA-negative memory subsets were separated from CD4+ cells. As regards this clone: Antigen specificity is unknown.

The chain carries TRBV4-1 and TRBJ1-5, with D perhaps matching TRBD1 (5 bases). The sequencing input was memory CD4+ T cells sorted from blood. Noted subset: CD45RA-negative fraction. The clonotype originates from a man aged 18 to 29 in good health. CDR3 coding DNA: TGCGCCAGCAGCCAAGGGGGGGAGCCAGGTCAGCCCCAGCATTTT. Translating it yields CASSQGGEPGQPQHF.